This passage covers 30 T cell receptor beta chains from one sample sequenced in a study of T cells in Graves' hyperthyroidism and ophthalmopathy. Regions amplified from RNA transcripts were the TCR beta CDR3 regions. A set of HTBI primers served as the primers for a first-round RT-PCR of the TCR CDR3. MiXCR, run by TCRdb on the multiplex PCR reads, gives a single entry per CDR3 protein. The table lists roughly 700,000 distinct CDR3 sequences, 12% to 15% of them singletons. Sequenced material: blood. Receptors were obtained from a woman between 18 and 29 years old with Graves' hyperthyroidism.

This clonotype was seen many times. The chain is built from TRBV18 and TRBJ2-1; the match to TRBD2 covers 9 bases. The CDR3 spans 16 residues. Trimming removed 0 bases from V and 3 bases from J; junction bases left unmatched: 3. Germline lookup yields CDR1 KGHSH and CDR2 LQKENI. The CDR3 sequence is CASSPPLLAGYNEQFF. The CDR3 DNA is TGTGCCAGCTCACCACCGCTACTAGCGGGCTACAATGAGCAGTTCTTC.

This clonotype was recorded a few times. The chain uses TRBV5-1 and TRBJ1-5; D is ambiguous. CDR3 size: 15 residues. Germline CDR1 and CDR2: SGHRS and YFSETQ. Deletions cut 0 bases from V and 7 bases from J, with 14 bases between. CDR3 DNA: TGCGCCAGCAGCTTGGGTGGAGGGCGGGAACAGCCCCAGCATTTT. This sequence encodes CASSLGGGREQPQHF.

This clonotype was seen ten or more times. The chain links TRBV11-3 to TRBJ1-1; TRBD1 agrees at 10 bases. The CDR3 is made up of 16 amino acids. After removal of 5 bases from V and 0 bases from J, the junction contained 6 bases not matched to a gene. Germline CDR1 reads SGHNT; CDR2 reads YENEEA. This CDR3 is CASSPRDRGLNTEAFF. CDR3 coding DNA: TGTGCCAGCAGCCCCCGGGACAGGGGCCTGAACACTGAAGCTTTCTTT.

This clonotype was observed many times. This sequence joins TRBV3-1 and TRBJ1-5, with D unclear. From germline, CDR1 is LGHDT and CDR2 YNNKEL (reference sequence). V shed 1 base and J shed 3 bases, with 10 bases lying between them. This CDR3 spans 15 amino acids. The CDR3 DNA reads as TGTGCCAGCAGCCAAGTACACGCTCTCAATCAGCCCCAGCATTTT. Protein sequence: CASSQVHALNQPQHF.

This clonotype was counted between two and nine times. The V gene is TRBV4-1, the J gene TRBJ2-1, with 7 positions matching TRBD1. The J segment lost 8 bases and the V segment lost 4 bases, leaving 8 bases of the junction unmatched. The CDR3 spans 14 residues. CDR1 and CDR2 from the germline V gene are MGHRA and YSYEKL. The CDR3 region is CASSLKQGPYEQFF. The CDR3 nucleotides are TGCGCCAGCAGCCTGAAACAGGGGCCATATGAGCAGTTCTTC.

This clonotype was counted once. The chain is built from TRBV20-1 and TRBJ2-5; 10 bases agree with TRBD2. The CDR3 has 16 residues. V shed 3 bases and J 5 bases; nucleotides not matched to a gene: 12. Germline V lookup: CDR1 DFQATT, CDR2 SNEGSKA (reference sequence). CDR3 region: CSASLPSGSFWETQYF. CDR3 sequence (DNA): TGCAGTGCTAGTTTGCCTAGCGGGAGCTTTTGGGAGACCCAGTACTTC.

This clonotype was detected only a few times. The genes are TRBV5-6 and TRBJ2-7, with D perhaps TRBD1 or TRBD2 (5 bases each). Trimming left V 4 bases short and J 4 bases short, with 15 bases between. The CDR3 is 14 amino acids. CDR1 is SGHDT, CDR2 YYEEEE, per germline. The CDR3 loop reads CASSPGSYGYEQYF. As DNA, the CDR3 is TGTGCCAGCAGCCCAGGGAGCTACGGGTACGAGCAGTACTTC.

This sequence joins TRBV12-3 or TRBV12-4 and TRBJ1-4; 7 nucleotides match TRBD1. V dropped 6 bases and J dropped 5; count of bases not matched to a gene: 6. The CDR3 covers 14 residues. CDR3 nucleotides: TGTGCCAGCAGCCCAGGGACAGTGAATGAAAAACTGTTTTTT. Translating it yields CASSPGTVNEKLFF.

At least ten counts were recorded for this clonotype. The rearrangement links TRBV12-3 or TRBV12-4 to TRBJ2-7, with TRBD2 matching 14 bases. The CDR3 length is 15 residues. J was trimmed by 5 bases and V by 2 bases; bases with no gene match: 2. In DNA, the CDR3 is TGTGCCAGCAGTTTATCGGGACTAGCGGGGGACGAGCAGTACTTC. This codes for CASSLSGLAGDEQYF.

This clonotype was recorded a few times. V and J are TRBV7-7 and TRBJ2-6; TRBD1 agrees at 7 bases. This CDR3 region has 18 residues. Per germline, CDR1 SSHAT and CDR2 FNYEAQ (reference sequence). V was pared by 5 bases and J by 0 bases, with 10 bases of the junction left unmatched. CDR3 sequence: CASSRSGTEFSGANVLTF. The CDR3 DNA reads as TGTGCCAGCAGCCGCTCGGGGACAGAATTCTCTGGGGCCAACGTCCTGACTTTC.

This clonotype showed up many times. Here the CDR3 reads CASSDWWNEQFF. Here the CDR3 DNA reads TGTGCCAGCAGTGATTGGTGGAATGAGCAGTTCTTC. The gene calls are TRBV6-1 and TRBJ2-1; D not certain. Deletions cut 3 bases from V and 7 bases from J, with 7 bases between. Germline lookup yields CDR1 MNHNS and CDR2 SASEGT. The CDR3 has 12 residues.

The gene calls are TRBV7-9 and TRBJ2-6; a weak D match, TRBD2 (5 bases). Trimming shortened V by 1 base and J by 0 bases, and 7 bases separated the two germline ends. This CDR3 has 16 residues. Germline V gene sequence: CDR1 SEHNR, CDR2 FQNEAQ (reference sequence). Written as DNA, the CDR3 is TGTGCCAGCAGCTTAGGAGGGAACTCTGGGGCCAACGTCCTGACTTTC. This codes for CASSLGGNSGANVLTF. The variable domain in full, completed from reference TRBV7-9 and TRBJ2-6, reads DTGVSQNPRHKITKRGQNVTFRCDPISEHNRLYWYRQTLGQGPEFLTYFQNEAQLEKSRLLSDRFSAERPKGSFSTLEIQRTEQGDSAMYLCASSLGGNSGANVLTFGAGSRLTVL.

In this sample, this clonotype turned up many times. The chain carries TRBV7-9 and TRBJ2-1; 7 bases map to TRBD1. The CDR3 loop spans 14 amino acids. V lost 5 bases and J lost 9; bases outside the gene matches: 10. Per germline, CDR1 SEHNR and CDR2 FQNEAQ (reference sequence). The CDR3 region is CASSPSGGGGEQFF. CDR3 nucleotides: TGTGCCAGCAGCCCGTCAGGGGGTGGAGGTGAGCAGTTCTTC. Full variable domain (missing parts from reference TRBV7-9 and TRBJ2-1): DTGVSQNPRHKITKRGQNVTFRCDPISEHNRLYWYRQTLGQGPEFLTYFQNEAQLEKSRLLSDRFSAERPKGSFSTLEIQRTEQGDSAMYLCASSPSGGGGEQFFGPGTRLTVL.

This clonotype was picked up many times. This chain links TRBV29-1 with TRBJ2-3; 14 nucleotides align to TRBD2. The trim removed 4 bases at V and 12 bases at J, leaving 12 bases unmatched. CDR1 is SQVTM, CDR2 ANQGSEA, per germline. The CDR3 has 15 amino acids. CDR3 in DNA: TGCAGCGTTGGGCACGGGACTAGCGGGAGTGGTGATCAGTATTTT. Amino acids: CSVGHGTSGSGDQYF.

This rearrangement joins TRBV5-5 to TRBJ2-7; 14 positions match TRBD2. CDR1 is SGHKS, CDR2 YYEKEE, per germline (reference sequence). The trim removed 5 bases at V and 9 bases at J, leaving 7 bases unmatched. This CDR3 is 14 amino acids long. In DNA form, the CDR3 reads TGTGCCAGCAGGGCGACTAGCGGGAGGGACGGGCAGTACTTC. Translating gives CASRATSGRDGQYF.

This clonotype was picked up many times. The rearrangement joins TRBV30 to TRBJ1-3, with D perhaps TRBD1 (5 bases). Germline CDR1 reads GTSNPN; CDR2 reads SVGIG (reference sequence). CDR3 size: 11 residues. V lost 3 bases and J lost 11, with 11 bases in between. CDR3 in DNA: TGTGCCTGGAGCAAGGGGATTTCCATATATTTT. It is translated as CAWSKGISIYF. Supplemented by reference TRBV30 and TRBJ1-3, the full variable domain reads SQTIHQWPATLVQPVGSPLSLECTVEGTSNPNLYWYRQAAGRGLQLLFYSVGIGQISSEVPQNLSASRPQDRQFILSSKKLLLSDSGFYLCAWSKGISIYFGEGSWLTVV.

The CDR3 nucleotides read TGTGCCAGCAGCGACGGGACGTCAGCCTACGAGCAGTACTTC. Residues: CASSDGTSAYEQYF. V is TRBV9 and J is TRBJ2-7; possibly TRBD1 or TRBD2 for D (5 bases each). From germline, CDR1 is SGDLS and CDR2 YYNGEE. The CDR3 length is 14 residues. V lost 3 bases and J lost 2, with 12 bases in between.

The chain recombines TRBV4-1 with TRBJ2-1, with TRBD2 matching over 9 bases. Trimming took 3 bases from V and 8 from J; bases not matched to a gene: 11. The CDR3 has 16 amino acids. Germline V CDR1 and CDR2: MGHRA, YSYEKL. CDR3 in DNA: TGCGCCAGCAGCCACAGACTGGGCGGGAGGGCCGATGAGCAGTTCTTC. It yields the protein CASSHRLGGRADEQFF.

The CDR3 DNA follows: TGTGCCTGGAGTGTTCCTTCCCGCGACATTCAGTACTTC. This gives the protein CAWSVPSRDIQYF. The chain joins TRBV30 to TRBJ2-4; D not certain. This CDR3 contains 13 residues. V lost 0 bases and J lost 8, with 11 bases in between. CDR1 and CDR2 from the germline V gene are GTSNPN and SVGIG (reference sequence).

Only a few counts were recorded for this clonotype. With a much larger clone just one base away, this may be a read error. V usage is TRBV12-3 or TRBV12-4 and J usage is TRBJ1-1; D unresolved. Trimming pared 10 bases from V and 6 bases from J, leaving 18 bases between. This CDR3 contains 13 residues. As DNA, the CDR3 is TGTGCCACCTCCCCAATAACATCCCCTGAAGCTTTCTTT. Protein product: CATSPITSPEAFF.

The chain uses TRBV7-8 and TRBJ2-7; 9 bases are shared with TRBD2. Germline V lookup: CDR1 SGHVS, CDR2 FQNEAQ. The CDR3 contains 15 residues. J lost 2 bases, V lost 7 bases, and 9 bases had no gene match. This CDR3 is CASIPAASGAYEQYF. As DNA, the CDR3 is TGTGCCAGCATCCCCGCGGCTAGCGGGGCCTACGAGCAGTACTTC.

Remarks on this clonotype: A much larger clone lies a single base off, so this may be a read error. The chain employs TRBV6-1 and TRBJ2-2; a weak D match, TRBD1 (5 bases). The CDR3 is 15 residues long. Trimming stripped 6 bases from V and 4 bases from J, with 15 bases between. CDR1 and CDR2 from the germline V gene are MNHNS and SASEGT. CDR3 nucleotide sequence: TGTGCCAGCAGCCCCAGGACAAGGGTCACCGGGGAGCTGTTTTTT. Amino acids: CASSPRTRVTGELFF.

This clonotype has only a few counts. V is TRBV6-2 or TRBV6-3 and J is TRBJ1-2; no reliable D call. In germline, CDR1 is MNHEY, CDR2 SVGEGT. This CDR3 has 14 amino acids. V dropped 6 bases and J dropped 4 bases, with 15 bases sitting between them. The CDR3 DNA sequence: TGTGCCAGCAGCCCATTGGGCGGAGCCTATGGCTACACCTTC. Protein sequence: CASSPLGGAYGYTF.

CDR3 sequence reads: CASSPRPHGVDSPLHF. CDR3 sequence (DNA): TGCGCCAGCAGCCCCCGCCCTCATGGGGTGGATTCACCCCTCCACTTT. The gene calls are TRBV5-1 and TRBJ1-6, with no clear D. V lost 4 bases and J lost 8, with 19 bases in between. Germline loops: CDR1 SGHRS, CDR2 YFSETQ. This CDR3 spans 16 amino acids. The full variable domain, in which reference TRBV5-1 and TRBJ1-6 provide the parts outside the CDR3, is KAGVTQTPRYLIKTRGQQVTLSCSPISGHRSVSWYQQTPGQGLQFLFEYFSETQRNKGNFPGRFSGRQFSNSRSEMNVSTLELGDSALYLCASSPRPHGVDSPLHFGNGTRLTVT.

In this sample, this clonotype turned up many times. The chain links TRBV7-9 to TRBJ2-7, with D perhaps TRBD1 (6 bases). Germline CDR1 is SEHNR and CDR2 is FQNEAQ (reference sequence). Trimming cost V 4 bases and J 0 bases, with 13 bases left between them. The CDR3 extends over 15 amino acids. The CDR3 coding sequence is TGTGCCAGCAGCTCGCAGGGGTCCCGCTCCTACGAGCAGTACTTC. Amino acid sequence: CASSSQGSRSYEQYF. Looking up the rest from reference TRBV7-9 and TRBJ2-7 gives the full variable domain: DTGVSQNPRHKITKRGQNVTFRCDPISEHNRLYWYRQTLGQGPEFLTYFQNEAQLEKSRLLSDRFSAERPKGSFSTLEIQRTEQGDSAMYLCASSSQGSRSYEQYFGPGTRLTVT.

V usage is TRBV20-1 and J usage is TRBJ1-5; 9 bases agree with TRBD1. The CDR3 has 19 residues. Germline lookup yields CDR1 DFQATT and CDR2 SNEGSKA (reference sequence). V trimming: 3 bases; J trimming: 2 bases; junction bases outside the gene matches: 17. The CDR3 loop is CSARGPGQGVMLRNQPQHF. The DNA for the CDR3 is TGCAGTGCTAGGGGGCCGGGACAGGGCGTGATGCTTCGCAATCAGCCCCAGCATTTT.

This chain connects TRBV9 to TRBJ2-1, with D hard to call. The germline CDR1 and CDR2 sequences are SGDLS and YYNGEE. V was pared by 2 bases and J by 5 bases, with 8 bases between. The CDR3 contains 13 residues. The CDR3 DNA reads TGTGCCAGCAGCGTCCACCTAAACAATGAGCAGTTCTTC. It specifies CASSVHLNNEQFF.

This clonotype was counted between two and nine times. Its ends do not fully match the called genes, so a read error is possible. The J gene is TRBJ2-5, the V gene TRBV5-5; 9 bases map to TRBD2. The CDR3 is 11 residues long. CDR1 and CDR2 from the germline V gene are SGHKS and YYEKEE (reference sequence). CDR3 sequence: CAGTSSEAQYF. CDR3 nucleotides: TGTGCCGGGACTAGCTCAGAGGCCCAGTACTTC.

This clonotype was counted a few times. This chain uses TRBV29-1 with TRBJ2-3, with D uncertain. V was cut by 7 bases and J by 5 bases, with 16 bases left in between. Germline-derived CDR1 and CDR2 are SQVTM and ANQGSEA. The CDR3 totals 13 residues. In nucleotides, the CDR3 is TGCAGCGCTCCGGGCCCGGTCGAAGATACGCAGTATTTT. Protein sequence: CSAPGPVEDTQYF.

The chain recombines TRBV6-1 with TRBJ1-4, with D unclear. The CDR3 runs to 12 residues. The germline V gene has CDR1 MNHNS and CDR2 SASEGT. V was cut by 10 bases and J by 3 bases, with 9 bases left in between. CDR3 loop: CATLGSNEKLFF. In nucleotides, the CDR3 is TGTGCCACCTTGGGGTCTAATGAAAAACTGTTTTTT.